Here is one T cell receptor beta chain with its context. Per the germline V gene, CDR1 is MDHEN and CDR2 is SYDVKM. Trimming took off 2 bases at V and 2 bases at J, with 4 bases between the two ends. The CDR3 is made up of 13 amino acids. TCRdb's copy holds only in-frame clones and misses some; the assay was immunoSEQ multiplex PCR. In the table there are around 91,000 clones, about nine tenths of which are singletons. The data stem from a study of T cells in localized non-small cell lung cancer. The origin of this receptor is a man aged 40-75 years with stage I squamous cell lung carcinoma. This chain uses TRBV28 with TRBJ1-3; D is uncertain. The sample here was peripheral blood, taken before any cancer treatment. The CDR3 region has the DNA TGTGCCAGCAGTTTAGAAGCTGGAAACACCATATATTTT. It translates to CASSLEAGNTIYF.